This TCR beta chain came from a study of blood T cell repertoires in COVID-19. Overall study context: Nucleic acid was either cDNA or gDNA, and it came from T cells, B-cell-depleted T cells, or PBMCs.

As handled by the study authors: The authors estimated nucleated cell counts from reference gene primer amplification. Profiled with immunoSEQ multiplex PCR; TCRdb holds only in-frame clones, not every one. V, J and clone size were drawn from that table, and D and trimming were deduced from the DNA. The sample lists 220,000 or so clones, about four fifths occurring once. The germline CDR1 and CDR2 sequences are SGHVS and FNYEAQ. There are 15 residues in the CDR3. Trimming took off 4 bases at V and 4 bases at J, with 15 bases between the two ends. The specimen was PBMCs or T cells enriched from blood (not recorded which). This TCR derives from a woman aged 40 to 55 with acute COVID-19. V and J are TRBV7-6 and TRBJ2-3, with D tentatively TRBD1 (5 bases). CDR3 nucleotide sequence: TGTGCCAGCAGCTCGCTACCCCAGGGTCCAGATACGCAGTATTTT. Its protein is CASSSLPQGPDTQYF.